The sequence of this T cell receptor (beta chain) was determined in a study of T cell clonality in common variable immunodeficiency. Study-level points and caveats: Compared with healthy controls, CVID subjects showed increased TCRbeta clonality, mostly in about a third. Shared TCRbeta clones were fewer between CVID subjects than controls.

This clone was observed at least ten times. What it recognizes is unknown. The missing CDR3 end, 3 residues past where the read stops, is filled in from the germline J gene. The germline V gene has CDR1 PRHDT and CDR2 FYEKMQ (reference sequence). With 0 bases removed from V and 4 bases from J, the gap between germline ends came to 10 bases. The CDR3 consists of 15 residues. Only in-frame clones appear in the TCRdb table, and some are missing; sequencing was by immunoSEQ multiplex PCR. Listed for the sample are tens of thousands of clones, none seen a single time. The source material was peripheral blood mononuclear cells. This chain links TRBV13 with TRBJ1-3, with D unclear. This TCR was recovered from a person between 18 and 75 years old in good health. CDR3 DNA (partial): TGTGCCAGCAGCTTAGGCGGAGGCAGGGGAAACACC. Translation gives CASSLGGGRGNT. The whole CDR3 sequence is CASSLGGGRGNTIYF.